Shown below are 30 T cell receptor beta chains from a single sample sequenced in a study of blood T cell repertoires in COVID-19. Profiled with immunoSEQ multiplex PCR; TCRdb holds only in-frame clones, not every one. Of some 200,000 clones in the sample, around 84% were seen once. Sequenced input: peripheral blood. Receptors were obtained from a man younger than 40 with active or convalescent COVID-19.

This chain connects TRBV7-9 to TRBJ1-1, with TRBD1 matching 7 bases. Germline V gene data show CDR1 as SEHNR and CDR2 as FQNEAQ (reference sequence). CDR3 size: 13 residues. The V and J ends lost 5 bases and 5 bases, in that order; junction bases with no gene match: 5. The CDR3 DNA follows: TGTGCCAGCAGCAATCAGGACAGGACTGAAGCTTTCTTT. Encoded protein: CASSNQDRTEAFF.

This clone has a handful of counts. The CDR3 reads CASSRRDRATGELFF. For the CDR3, the DNA is TGTGCCAGCAGCCGTCGGGATAGAGCCACCGGGGAGCTGTTTTTT. V and J are TRBV7-3 and TRBJ2-2, with TRBD2 as a possible D gene (5 bases). The ends were cut back, 5 bases at V and 4 bases at J, with 14 bases in the middle. The CDR3 contains 15 residues. CDR1 is SGHTA and CDR2 is FQGTGA in the germline V gene.

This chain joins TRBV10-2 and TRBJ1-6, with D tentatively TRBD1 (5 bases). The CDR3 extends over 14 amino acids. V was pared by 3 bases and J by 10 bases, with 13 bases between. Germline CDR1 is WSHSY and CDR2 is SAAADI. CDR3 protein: CASSERGQGSPLHF. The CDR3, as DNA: TGCGCCAGCAGTGAAAGGGGCCAGGGATCACCCCTCCACTTT.

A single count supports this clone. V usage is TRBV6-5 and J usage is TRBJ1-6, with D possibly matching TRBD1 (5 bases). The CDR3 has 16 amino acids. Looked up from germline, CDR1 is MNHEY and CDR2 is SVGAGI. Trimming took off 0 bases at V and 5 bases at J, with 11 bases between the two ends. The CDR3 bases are TGTGCCAGCAGTTACTCGAATGGACAAAATAATTCACCCCTCCACTTT. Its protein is CASSYSNGQNNSPLHF.

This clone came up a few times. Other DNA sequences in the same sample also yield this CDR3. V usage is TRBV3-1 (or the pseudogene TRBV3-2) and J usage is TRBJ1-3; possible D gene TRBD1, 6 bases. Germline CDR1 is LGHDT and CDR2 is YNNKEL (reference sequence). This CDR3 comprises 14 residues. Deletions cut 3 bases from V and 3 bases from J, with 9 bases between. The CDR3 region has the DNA TGTGCCAGCAGCCAGGGGGCTGGTGGAAACACCATATATTTT. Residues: CASSQGAGGNTIYF.

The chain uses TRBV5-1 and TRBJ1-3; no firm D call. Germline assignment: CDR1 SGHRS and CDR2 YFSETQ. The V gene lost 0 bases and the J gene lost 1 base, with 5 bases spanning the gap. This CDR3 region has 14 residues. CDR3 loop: CASSLAQSGNTIYF. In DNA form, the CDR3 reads TGCGCCAGCAGCTTGGCCCAGTCTGGAAACACCATATATTTT.

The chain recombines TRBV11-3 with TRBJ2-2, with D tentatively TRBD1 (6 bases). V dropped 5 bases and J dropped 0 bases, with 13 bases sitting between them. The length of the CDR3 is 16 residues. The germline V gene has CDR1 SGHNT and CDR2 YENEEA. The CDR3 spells CASSPPGTTNTGELFF. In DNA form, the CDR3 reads TGTGCCAGCAGCCCGCCAGGGACAACGAACACCGGGGAGCTGTTTTTT.

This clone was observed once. The CDR3 reads CASSSRLAGAYEQYV. In DNA, the CDR3 is TGTGCCAGCAGTTCCAGACTAGCGGGGGCCTACGAGCAGTACGTC. V and J are TRBV27 and TRBJ2-7; TRBD2 matches 12 bases. This CDR3 is 15 amino acids long. V trimming: 4 bases; J trimming: 2 bases; junction bases outside the gene matches: 3. The V gene's germline CDR1 is MNHEY and CDR2 SMNVEV (reference sequence).

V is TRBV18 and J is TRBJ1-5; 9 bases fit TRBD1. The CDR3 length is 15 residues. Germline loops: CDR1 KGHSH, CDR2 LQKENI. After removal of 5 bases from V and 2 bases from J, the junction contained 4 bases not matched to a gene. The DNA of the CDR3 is TGTGCCAGCTCAGAGACAGGGGGTCGCAATCAGCCCCAGCATTTT. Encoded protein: CASSETGGRNQPQHF. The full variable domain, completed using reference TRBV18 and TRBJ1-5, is NAGVMQNPRHLVRRRGQEARLRCSPMKGHSHVYWYRQLPEEGLKFMVYLQKENIIDESGMPKERFSAEFPKEGPSILRIQQVVRGDSAAYFCASSETGGRNQPQHFGDGTRLSIL.

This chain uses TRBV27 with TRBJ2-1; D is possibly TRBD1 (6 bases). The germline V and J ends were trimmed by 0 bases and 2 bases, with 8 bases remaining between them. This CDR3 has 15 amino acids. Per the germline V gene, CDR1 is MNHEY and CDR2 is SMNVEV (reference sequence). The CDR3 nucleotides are TGTGCCAGCAGTTTATCGGGGGCCCCCTACAATGAGCAGTTCTTC. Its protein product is CASSLSGAPYNEQFF.

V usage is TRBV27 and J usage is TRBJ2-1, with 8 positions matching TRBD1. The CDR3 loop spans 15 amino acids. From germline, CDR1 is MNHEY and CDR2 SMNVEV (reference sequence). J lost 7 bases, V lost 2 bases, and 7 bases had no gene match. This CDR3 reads CASSLPGTGFNEQFF. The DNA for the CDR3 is TGTGCCAGCAGTTTACCCGGGACAGGCTTTAATGAGCAGTTCTTC.

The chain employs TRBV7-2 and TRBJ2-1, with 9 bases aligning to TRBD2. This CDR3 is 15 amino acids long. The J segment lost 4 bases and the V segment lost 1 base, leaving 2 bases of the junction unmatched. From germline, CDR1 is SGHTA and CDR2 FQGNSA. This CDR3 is CASSLDAGGYNEQFF. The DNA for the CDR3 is TGTGCCAGCAGCTTAGATGCGGGGGGGTACAATGAGCAGTTCTTC.

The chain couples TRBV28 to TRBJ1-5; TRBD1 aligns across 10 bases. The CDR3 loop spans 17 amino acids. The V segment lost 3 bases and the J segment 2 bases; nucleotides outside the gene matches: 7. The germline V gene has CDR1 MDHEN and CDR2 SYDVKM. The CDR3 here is CASSFARTGGGNQPQHF. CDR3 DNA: TGTGCCAGCAGTTTTGCCCGGACAGGGGGTGGCAATCAGCCCCAGCATTTT. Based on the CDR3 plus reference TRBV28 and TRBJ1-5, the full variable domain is DVKVTQSSRYLVKRTGEKVFLECVQDMDHENMFWYRQDPGLGLRLIYFSYDVKMKEKGDIPEGYSVSREKKERFSLILESASTNQTSMYLCASSFARTGGGNQPQHFGDGTRLSIL.

The CDR3: CSASLQGKGEAFF. CDR3 coding DNA: TGCAGTGCTAGTTTACAGGGGAAGGGTGAAGCTTTCTTT. The V call is TRBV20-1, the J call TRBJ1-1; TRBD1 matches at 7 bases. The length of the CDR3 is 13 residues. Looked up from germline, CDR1 is DFQATT and CDR2 is SNEGSKA (reference sequence). The ends lost 3 bases at V and 7 bases at J; junction bases unmatched: 8.

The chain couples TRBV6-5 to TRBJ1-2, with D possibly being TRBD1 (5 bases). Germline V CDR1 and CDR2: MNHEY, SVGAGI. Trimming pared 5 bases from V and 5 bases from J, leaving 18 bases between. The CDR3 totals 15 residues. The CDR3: CASSLDSDMWYGYTF. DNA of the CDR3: TGTGCCAGCAGTCTAGACAGTGACATGTGGTATGGCTACACCTTC.

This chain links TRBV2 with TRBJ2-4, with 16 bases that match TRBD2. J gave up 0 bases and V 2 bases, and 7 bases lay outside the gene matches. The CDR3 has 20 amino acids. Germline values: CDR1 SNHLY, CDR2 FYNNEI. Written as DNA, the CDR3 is TGTGCCAGCAGTGAACGAACGGGACTAGCGGGGGGGATAGCCAAAAACATTCAGTACTTC. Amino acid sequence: CASSERTGLAGGIAKNIQYF.

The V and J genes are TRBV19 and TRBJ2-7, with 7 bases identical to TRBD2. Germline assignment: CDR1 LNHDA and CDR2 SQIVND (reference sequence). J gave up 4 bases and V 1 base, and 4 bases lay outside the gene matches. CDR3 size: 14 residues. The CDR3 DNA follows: TGTGCCAGTAGTATAGCGGGAGGCACATACGAGCAGTACTTC. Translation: CASSIAGGTYEQYF. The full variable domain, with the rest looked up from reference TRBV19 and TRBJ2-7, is DGGITQSPKYLFRKEGQNVTLSCEQNLNHDAMYWYRQDPGQGLRLIYYSQIVNDFQKGDIAEGYSVSREKKESFPLTVTSAQKNPTAFYLCASSIAGGTYEQYFGPGTRLTVT.

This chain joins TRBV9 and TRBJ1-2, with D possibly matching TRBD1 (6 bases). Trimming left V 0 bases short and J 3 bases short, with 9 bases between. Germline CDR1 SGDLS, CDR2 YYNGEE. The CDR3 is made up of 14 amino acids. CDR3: CASSVVAGDYGYTF. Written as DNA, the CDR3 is TGTGCCAGCAGCGTAGTAGCAGGGGACTATGGCTACACCTTC.

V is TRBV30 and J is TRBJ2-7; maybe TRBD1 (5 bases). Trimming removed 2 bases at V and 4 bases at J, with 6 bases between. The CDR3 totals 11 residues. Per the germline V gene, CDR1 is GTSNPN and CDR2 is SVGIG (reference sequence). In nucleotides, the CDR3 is TGTGCCTGGAGTAGGGGTTACGAGCAGTACTTC. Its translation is CAWSRGYEQYF.

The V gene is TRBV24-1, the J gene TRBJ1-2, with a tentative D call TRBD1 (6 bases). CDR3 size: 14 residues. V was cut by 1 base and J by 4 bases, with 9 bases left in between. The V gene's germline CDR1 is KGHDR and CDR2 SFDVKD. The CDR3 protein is CATSDFETGYGYTF. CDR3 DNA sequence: TGTGCCACCAGTGATTTCGAGACAGGCTATGGCTACACCTTC.

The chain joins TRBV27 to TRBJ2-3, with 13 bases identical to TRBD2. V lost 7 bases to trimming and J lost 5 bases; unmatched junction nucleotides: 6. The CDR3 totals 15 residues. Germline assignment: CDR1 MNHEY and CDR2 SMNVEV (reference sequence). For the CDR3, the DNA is TGTGCCAGCACAACTAGCGGGGGGGCAGAAGATACGCAGTATTTT. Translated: CASTTSGGAEDTQYF.

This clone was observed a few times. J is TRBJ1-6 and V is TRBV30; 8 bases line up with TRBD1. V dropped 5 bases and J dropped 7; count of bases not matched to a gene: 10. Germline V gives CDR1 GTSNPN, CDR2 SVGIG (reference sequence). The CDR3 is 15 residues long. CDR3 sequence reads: CAWVHGQGGNSPLHF. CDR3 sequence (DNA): TGTGCCTGGGTACACGGACAGGGAGGGAATTCACCCCTCCACTTT.

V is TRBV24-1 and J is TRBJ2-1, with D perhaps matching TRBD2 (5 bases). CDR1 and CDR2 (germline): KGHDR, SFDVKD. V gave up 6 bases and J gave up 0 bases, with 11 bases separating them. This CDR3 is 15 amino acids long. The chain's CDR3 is CATSSSGSSYNEQFF. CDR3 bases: TGTGCCACCAGTTCGAGCGGTAGCTCCTACAATGAGCAGTTCTTC.

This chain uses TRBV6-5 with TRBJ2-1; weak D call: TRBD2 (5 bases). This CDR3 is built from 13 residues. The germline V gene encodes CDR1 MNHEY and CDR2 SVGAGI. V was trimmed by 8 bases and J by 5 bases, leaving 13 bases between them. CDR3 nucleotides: TGTGCCAGCGGGAGTTTTGGGGACAATGAGCAGTTCTTC. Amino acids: CASGSFGDNEQFF.

The CDR3 is CASSFPKVSGGGQETQYF. The CDR3 nucleotides are TGTGCCAGCAGTTTCCCAAAGGTCAGCGGGGGGGGCCAAGAGACCCAGTACTTC. The chain carries TRBV6-2 or TRBV6-3 and TRBJ2-5; 10 bases line up with TRBD2. Trimming at V came to 4 bases and at J to 1 base, leaving 12 bases not matched to a gene. CDR3 size: 18 residues. CDR1 is MNHEY, CDR2 SVGEGT, per germline.

CDR3 region: CASSSTAYGYTF. For the CDR3, the DNA is TGTGCCAGCAGCTCGACAGCCTATGGCTACACCTTC. The V and J genes are TRBV25-1 and TRBJ1-2; weak D call: TRBD1 (5 bases). CDR1 and CDR2 from the germline V gene are MGHDK and SYGVNS. The germline V and J ends were trimmed by 6 bases and 4 bases, with 9 bases remaining between them. The length of the CDR3 is 12 residues.

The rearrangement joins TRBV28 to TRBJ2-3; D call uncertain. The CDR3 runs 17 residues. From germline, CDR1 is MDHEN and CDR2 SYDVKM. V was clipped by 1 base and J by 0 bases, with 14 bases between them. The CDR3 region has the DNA TGTGCCAGCAGTTTATTGGGCAGCTCCTATAGCACAGATACGCAGTATTTT. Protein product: CASSLLGSSYSTDTQYF. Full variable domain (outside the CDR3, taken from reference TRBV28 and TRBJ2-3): DVKVTQSSRYLVKRTGEKVFLECVQDMDHENMFWYRQDPGLGLRLIYFSYDVKMKEKGDIPEGYSVSREKKERFSLILESASTNQTSMYLCASSLLGSSYSTDTQYFGPGTRLTVL.

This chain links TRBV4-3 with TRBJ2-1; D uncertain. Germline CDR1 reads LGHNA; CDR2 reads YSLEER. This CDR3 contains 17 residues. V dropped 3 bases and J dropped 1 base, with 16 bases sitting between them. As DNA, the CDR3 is TGCGCCAGCAGCCAGCCCTCGAGTTTCGGTTCCTACAATGAGCAGTTCTTC. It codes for CASSQPSSFGSYNEQFF.

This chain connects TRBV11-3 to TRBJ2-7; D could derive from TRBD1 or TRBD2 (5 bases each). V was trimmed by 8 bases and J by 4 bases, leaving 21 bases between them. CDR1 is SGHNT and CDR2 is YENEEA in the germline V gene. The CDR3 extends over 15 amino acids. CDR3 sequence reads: CASSLARQGFYEQYF. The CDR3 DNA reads TGTGCCAGCTCCTTAGCGCGTCAGGGTTTTTACGAGCAGTACTTC.

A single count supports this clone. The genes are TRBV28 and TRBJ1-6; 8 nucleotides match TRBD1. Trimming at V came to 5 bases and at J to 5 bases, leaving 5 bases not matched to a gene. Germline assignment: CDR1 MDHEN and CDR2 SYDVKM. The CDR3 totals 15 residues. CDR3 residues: CASSPLDRDNSPLHF. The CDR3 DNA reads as TGTGCCAGCAGTCCCCTGGACAGGGATAATTCACCCCTCCACTTT. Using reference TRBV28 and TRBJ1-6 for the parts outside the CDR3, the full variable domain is DVKVTQSSRYLVKRTGEKVFLECVQDMDHENMFWYRQDPGLGLRLIYFSYDVKMKEKGDIPEGYSVSREKKERFSLILESASTNQTSMYLCASSPLDRDNSPLHFGNGTRLTVT.